This T cell receptor beta chain was retrieved from a study of T cell responses to AZD1222 COVID-19 vaccine (dated by TCRdb to about 2021). Study-level background: AZD1222 recipients with second doses at about 4 weeks or about 12 weeks were pooled, because spike-specific TCR depth and breadth did not differ between schedules. A total of 233 trial participants underwent TCR sequencing, of whom about 210 had received two doses of AZD1222 and about 25 had received two doses of the MenACWY control vaccine. Trial participants were enrolled by age into 18-55, 56-69 and 70-plus year subgroups, with roughly 150, 30 and 60 TCR-sequenced participants respectively.

The germline V end is reduced by 1 base and the J end by 4 bases; junction bases left unmatched: 2. Including the terminal cysteine and phenylalanine, the CDR3 comprises 14 residues. The read is trimmed to its CDR3 DNA, 42 bases read in frame from base 1. From a lookup of the germline V gene (reference sequence), CDR1 and CDR2 are LGHDT and YNNKEL. Concerning this clone itself: It has no known antigen specificity. No base quality information exists; no much larger clone differs at one position.

Results the study describes overall, beyond this receptor: After two AZD1222 doses, both the breadth and the depth of spike-specific TCRs were significantly higher than at day 0 and than in MenACWY recipients. Most participants were white British and females outnumbered males, and the authors suggested that clonal diversity may have been underestimated. Only five to seven AZD1222 recipients were SARS-CoV-2 seropositive at baseline, limiting conclusions about previously exposed vaccinees. The whole spike protein was spanned by vaccine-associated CD4 TCRs, and dominant responses were seen in regions 160-218 and 743-854. Because no day 14 peak-response samples were available, repertoires were characterized only after the peak T cell response. Reportedly, almost half of the unique spike-specific TCRs recognized epitopes lying outside the regions that are mutated in the B.1.351 and B.1.1.7 variants. The 56-69-year group was small, and its depth increase did not reach significance, likely because of low power.

The CDR3 regions of human TCRbeta chains were analyzed by immunosequencing. In the authors' own workflow: Repertoire TCRs were checked for matches against a reference library of SARS-CoV-2-specific TCRs that had been generated using the MIRA antigen-specificity platform. Breadth meant the fraction of unique TCRs that were SARS-CoV-2-associated, whereas depth meant the fraction of total T cells that were SARS-CoV-2-associated. Each spike-specific TCR was assigned to its reactive spike region and to a CD4 or CD8 class using the MIRA data. Log10-transformed breadth and depth values were compared by one-way ANOVA with Sidak's multiple comparisons tests. This immuneACCESS table, as held by TCRdb, lists in-frame sequences with V and J called but not all clones. Of the missing ones, under half trace to an unresolved V gene in checked studies; the others have no known cause. V and J calls and clone size are given by that table; D and trimming were obtained from the DNA. Across this sample there are 99,000 or so clones, with 75% to 90% seen only once. Of the sample, approximately 18% is held by the ten largest clones.

The sample's time point, from its label and the paper: baseline before first vaccination. Samples from vaccinated people were obtained from the UK trials COV001 and COV002, which included a single-blind randomized controlled phase 2/3 trial of AZD1222 (ChAdOx1 nCoV-19) in healthy adults. Trial participant PBMC samples were collected at day 0 and day 28 after the second dose for TCRbeta chain sequencing. The chain couples TRBV3-1 (or the pseudogene TRBV3-2) to TRBJ2-7; 9 bases in the middle match TRBD1. The receptor's source is an adult in good health. Here the sequenced sample was peripheral blood, taken on day 0 of AZD1222 vaccination. The CDR3 has the sequence CASSQVGQGYEQYF. The nucleotides read TGTGCCAGCAGCCAAGTGGGACAGGGTTACGAGCAGTACTTC.